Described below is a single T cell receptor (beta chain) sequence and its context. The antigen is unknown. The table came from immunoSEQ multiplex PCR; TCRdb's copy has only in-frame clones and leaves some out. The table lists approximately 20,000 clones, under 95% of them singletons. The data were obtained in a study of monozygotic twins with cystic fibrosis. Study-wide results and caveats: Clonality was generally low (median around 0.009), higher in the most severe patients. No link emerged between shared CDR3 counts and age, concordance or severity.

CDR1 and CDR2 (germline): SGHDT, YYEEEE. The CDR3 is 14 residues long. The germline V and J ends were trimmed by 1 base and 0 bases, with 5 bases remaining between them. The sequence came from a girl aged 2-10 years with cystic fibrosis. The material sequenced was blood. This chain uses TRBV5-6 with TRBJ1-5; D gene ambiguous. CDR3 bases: TGTGCCAGCAGCTTGACTGGTAGCAATCAGCCCCAGCATTTT. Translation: CASSLTGSNQPQHF.